This T cell receptor beta chain was sequenced for a study of blood T cell repertoires in COVID-19. Study information: From T cells, B-cell-depleted T cells, or PBMCs came the material, which was cDNA or gDNA.

The length of the CDR3 is 15 residues. CDR1 is SGHRS, CDR2 YFSETQ, per germline. With 4 bases clipped from V and 5 bases from J, the junction kept 10 bases outside the gene matches. Cohort allocation depended upon clinical history that participants reported. No more than 2 weeks before study entry, exposed participants had met a case of COVID-19. This clone was counted once. In the original processing: Scientists estimated how many nucleated cells there were by amplifying reference gene primers. The data were produced by immunoSEQ multiplex PCR, yet TCRdb's version contains in-frame clones alone and is incomplete. V and J calls and clone size follow that table, whereas D and trimming were derived from the DNA. Of about 370,000 clones in the sample, approximately 93% were seen once.

The origin of this receptor is a woman aged 35 to 49 who had been exposed to COVID-19. Sequencing was carried out using PBMCs or T cells enriched from blood (not recorded which). The chain couples TRBV5-1 to TRBJ1-1; 8 bases are shared with TRBD1. This chain's CDR3 is CASSPLDRVGTEAFF. The CDR3 DNA reads TGCGCCAGCAGCCCCCTGGACAGGGTGGGAACTGAAGCTTTCTTT.